A selection of T cell receptor beta chains follows, all from one sample in a study of human T cells and chemical hapten exposure. TCRdb independently ran MiXCR on the RACE reads; one entry per CDR3 protein. The table has some 360,000 distinct CDR3 sequences, less than 6.5% seen once. Sample: whole blood, taken in connection with sensitization to the hapten diphenylcyclopropenone (DPC). The receptors were sampled from a woman in her 50s with alopecia areata. Some clones in this sample may be carry-over from other donors' samples. Both conserved end residues are part of each CDR3. D genes are given only for firm matches. Only part of the rows carry a size: once, few, many, or a class if the clone is expanded.

V	J	D	size	CDR3	DNA
TRBV29-1	TRBJ2-6	TRBD1	many	CSVAGQGGYSGANVLTF	TGCAGCGTCGCCGGACAGGGCGGGTACTCTGGGGCCAACGTCCTGACTTTC
TRBV29-1	TRBJ2-2	NA	many	CSVVSVGGELFF	TGCAGCGTTGTAAGCGTAGGCGGGGAGCTGTTTTTT
TRBV14	TRBJ2-5	NA	few	CASEWRAGQETQYF	TGTGCCAGCGAGTGGCGGGCCGGTCAGGAGACCCAGTACTTC
TRBV6-5	TRBJ1-5	NA	many	CASSPTGNQPQHF	TGTGCCAGCAGCCCTACAGGGAACCAGCCCCAGCATTTT
TRBV20-1	TRBJ2-5	NA	few	CSARGGGRQETQYF	TGCAGTGCTAGAGGAGGAGGCCGCCAAGAGACCCAGTACTTC
TRBV6-5	TRBJ2-5	NA	many	CASYPWSSGYQETQYF	TGTGCCAGCTACCCGTGGTCTTCGGGGTACCAAGAGACCCAGTACTTC
TRBV21-1	TRBJ1-5	NA	NA	CASSTVNRALVHSNQPQHF	TGTGCCAGCAGCACTGTGAACAGGGCCTTAGTACATAGCAATCAGCCCCAGCATTTT
TRBV7-2	TRBJ1-1	NA	few	CASSPHEGAFF	TGTGCCAGCAGCCCCCACGAAGGAGCTTTCTTT
TRBV6-5	TRBJ2-3	NA	many	CASSYRSGGTDTQYF	TGTGCCAGCAGTTATCGATCGGGAGGCACAGATACGCAGTATTTT
TRBV5-5	TRBJ2-3	TRBD1	many	CASSLGQGKTDTQYF	TGTGCCAGCAGCTTGGGACAGGGAAAGACAGATACGCAGTATTTT
TRBV29-1	TRBJ1-1	TRBD1	few	CSVEEGTAEAFF	TGCAGCGTTGAAGAAGGGACAGCTGAAGCTTTCTTT
TRBV7-6	TRBJ2-7	NA	many	CASSSRDTSPEQYF	TGTGCCAGCAGCTCCCGGGACACCAGCCCCGAGCAGTACTTC
TRBV2	TRBJ1-1	NA	NA	CASSEAVAGGTEAFF	TGTGCCAGCAGTGAAGCCGTAGCGGGAGGGACTGAAGCTTTCTTT
TRBV5-1	TRBJ2-3	NA	many	CASSLAQGVDTQYF	TGCGCCAGCAGCTTGGCCCAGGGAGTGGATACGCAGTATTTT
TRBV9	TRBJ1-1	NA	NA	CASSADHDTEAFF	TGTGCCAGCAGCGCAGATCATGACACCGAAGCTTTCTTT
TRBV9	TRBJ2-2	NA	NA	CASSGSGLSTGELFF	TGTGCCAGCAGCGGGTCGGGACTGAGCACCGGGGAGCTGTTTTTT
TRBV2	TRBJ2-7	TRBD2	few	CASSEPTSGFYEQYF	TGTGCCAGCAGTGAACCGACTAGCGGTTTCTACGAGCAGTACTTC
TRBV11-2	TRBJ2-1	NA	NA	CASSPGAAGTTRDYNEQFF	TGTGCCAGCAGCCCAGGGGCCGCTGGGACGACTAGGGACTACAATGAGCAGTTCTTC
TRBV21-1	TRBJ2-7	NA	many	CASSNLPGQTTYEQYF	TGTGCCAGCAGCAACCTACCTGGACAGACCACCTACGAGCAGTACTTC
TRBV18	TRBJ2-7	TRBD1	many	CASSPPDRVGEQYF	TGTGCCAGCTCACCACCGGACAGGGTCGGCGAGCAGTACTTC
TRBV7-9	TRBJ1-4	NA	many	CASSSNNQETNEKLFF	TGTGCCAGCAGCTCCAATAATCAGGAGACTAATGAAAAACTGTTTTTT